Following are 32 T cell receptor beta chains from one sample sequenced in a study of T cell responses to AZD1222 COVID-19 vaccine. Here immunoSEQ multiplex PCR was the method, and the copy in TCRdb shows in-frame clones only, minus some. The sample consists of some 79,000 clones, roughly 88% of them appearing once. The source material was peripheral blood, sampled 28 days after the second AZD1222 dose. The origin of the receptors is an adult who received the AZD1222 COVID-19 vaccine.

This chain connects TRBV9 to TRBJ2-1; no definite D call. Trimming left V 0 bases short and J 7 bases short, with 8 bases between. In germline, CDR1 is SGDLS, CDR2 YYNGEE. The CDR3 has 13 residues. Here the CDR3 DNA reads TGTGCCAGCAGCGTAGCTTCTCGGAATGAGCAGTTCTTC. Translating gives CASSVASRNEQFF.

The J gene is TRBJ2-1, the V gene TRBV6-6; 7 bases align to TRBD1. CDR3 size: 13 residues. CDR1 and CDR2 from the germline V gene are MNHNY and SVGAGI (reference sequence). Trimming took 7 bases from V and 6 from J; bases not matched to a gene: 6. The CDR3 DNA reads TGTGCCAGCACCCGGGGACAGCCCAATGAGCAGTTCTTC. This sequence encodes CASTRGQPNEQFF.

J is TRBJ2-5 and V is TRBV28; weak D call: TRBD2 (7 bases). The V end was cut by 6 bases, the J end by 5 bases, with 22 bases between. CDR1 is MDHEN, CDR2 SYDVKM, per germline. The CDR3 is 16 amino acids. The CDR3 DNA reads TGTGCCAGCAGAGGGGGAACTAGCGTGTTTGTGGAGACCCAGTACTTC. It specifies CASRGGTSVFVETQYF.

The gene calls are TRBV21-1 and TRBJ2-7; TRBD2 is the table's D call, not checked against the DNA. TRBV21-1 is described as a pseudogene. The CDR3 is made up of 17 amino acids. CDR3 DNA sequence: TGTGCCAGCAGCAATAATAGGCAACTACTTGTAGCCTACGAGCAGTACTTC. Its translation is CASSNNRQLLVAYEQYF.

CDR3: CASGLAGGNEQFF. DNA of the CDR3: TGTGCGTCTGGACTAGCGGGAGGCAATGAGCAGTTCTTC. V usage is TRBV7-9 and J usage is TRBJ2-1, with 14 bases matching TRBD2. CDR1 and CDR2 from the germline V gene are SEHNR and FQNEAQ (reference sequence). This CDR3 comprises 13 residues. Looking up the rest from reference TRBV7-9 and TRBJ2-1 gives the full variable domain: DTGVSQNPRHKITKRGQNVTFRCDPISEHNRLYWYRQTLGQGPEFLTYFQNEAQLEKSRLLSDRFSAERPKGSFSTLEIQRTEQGDSAMYLCASGLAGGNEQFFGPGTRLTVL.

CDR3 coding DNA: TGCGCCAGCAGCCATCCTATAGGGGGCACCGGGGAGCTGTTTTTT. Residues: CASSHPIGGTGELFF. The rearrangement joins TRBV4-1 to TRBJ2-2; D may be TRBD1 (6 bases). Trimming cost V 3 bases and J 4 bases, with 12 bases left between them. Germline V lookup: CDR1 MGHRA, CDR2 YSYEKL. The CDR3 is made up of 15 amino acids.

The chain combines TRBV28 with TRBJ1-5, with D perhaps TRBD1 (5 bases). Germline V CDR1 and CDR2: MDHEN, SYDVKM. The CDR3 is made up of 15 amino acids. The V gene lost 5 bases and the J gene lost 6 bases, with 17 bases spanning the gap. This CDR3 is CASSDPGGAGQPQHF. The CDR3 nucleotides are TGTGCCAGCAGTGATCCAGGAGGGGCTGGTCAGCCCCAGCATTTT.

This clone was seen a single time. The rearrangement joins TRBV24-1 to TRBJ1-5; unclear D gene. CDR1 and CDR2 from the germline V gene are KGHDR and SFDVKD. V lost 4 bases, J lost 4 bases, and 10 bases lay in between. The CDR3 has 14 amino acids. The CDR3 loop is CATSDHRENQPQHF. Here the CDR3 DNA reads TGTGCCACCAGTGACCACAGAGAAAATCAGCCCCAGCATTTT.

The V and J genes are TRBV7-9 and TRBJ1-6, with TRBD1 matching over 8 bases. V was pared by 5 bases and J by 13 bases, with 10 bases of the junction left unmatched. CDR3 length equals 14 residues. CDR1 is SEHNR and CDR2 is FQNEAQ in the germline V gene (reference sequence). The CDR3 reads CASSRGQAGSPLHF. The CDR3 coding sequence is TGTGCCAGCAGCCGGGGACAGGCTGGGTCTCCCCTCCACTTT.

This chain uses TRBV5-1 with TRBJ2-7; perhaps TRBD1 as D (7 bases). Trimming shortened V by 6 bases and J by 9 bases, and 22 bases separated the two germline ends. Germline CDR1 and CDR2: SGHRS and YFSETQ. The CDR3 runs 14 residues. CDR3: CASMEGASSVGQYF. Here the CDR3 DNA reads TGCGCCAGCATGGAGGGGGCCAGTTCAGTGGGGCAGTACTTC.

This chain uses TRBV19 with TRBJ1-1, with D unclear. CDR3 size: 15 residues. CDR1 is LNHDA, CDR2 SQIVND, per germline (reference sequence). V was clipped by 2 bases and J by 4 bases, with 14 bases between them. The CDR3 DNA follows: TGTGCCAGTAGTATAACACCGGGCCTTTCCACTGAAGCTTTCTTT. Protein product: CASSITPGLSTEAFF.

This chain uses TRBV24-1 with TRBJ2-1; D unclear. The CDR3 consists of 14 residues. Germline V gene sequence: CDR1 KGHDR, CDR2 SFDVKD. V lost 7 bases and J lost 0, with 9 bases in between. The CDR3 spells CATSDSSSYNEQFF. CDR3 DNA: TGTGCCACCAGCGACTCTAGCTCCTACAATGAGCAGTTCTTC.

This chain connects TRBV7-2 to TRBJ1-5; 8 bases are a match to TRBD1. This CDR3 region has 15 residues. V dropped 3 bases and J dropped 0; count of bases not matched to a gene: 1. Germline V lookup: CDR1 SGHTA, CDR2 FQGNSA. The CDR3 sequence is CASSFDRGSNQPQHF. Written as DNA, the CDR3 is TGTGCCAGCAGCTTCGACAGGGGTAGCAATCAGCCCCAGCATTTT.

As DNA, the CDR3 is TGTGCCAGCGGACAGGGGTCGGTCGGGGAGCTGTTTTTT. This translates into CASGQGSVGELFF. The chain recombines TRBV19 with TRBJ2-2; 9 nucleotides line up with TRBD1. CDR1 and CDR2 from the germline V gene are LNHDA and SQIVND (reference sequence). V was clipped by 9 bases and J by 7 bases; unmatched bases: 6. This CDR3 is built from 13 residues.

In DNA, the CDR3 is TGTGCCAGCAGTTTACCAGTACGCAATGAGCAGTTCTTC. This gives the protein CASSLPVRNEQFF. The rearrangement joins TRBV28 to TRBJ2-1; D gene uncertain. V lost 2 bases, J lost 6 bases, and 8 bases lay in between. In germline, CDR1 is MDHEN, CDR2 SYDVKM. The CDR3 covers 13 residues.

The rearrangement uses TRBV4-1 and TRBJ2-2, with D uncertain. This CDR3 spans 12 amino acids. The germline V gene has CDR1 MGHRA and CDR2 YSYEKL. Trimming left V 0 bases short and J 8 bases short, with 4 bases between. The CDR3 spells CASSQDLGELFF. The DNA of the CDR3 is TGCGCCAGCAGCCAAGATCTGGGGGAGCTGTTTTTT.

The count of this clone is one. The chain recombines TRBV4-1 with TRBJ2-7; 9 bases align to TRBD1. CDR1 MGHRA and CDR2 YSYEKL come from the germline V gene. The J segment lost 6 bases and the V segment lost 1 base, leaving 7 bases of the junction unmatched. This CDR3 is built from 15 residues. CDR3 residues: CASSQGQGGATEQYF. The CDR3 DNA is TGCGCCAGCAGCCAAGGACAGGGGGGGGCCACCGAGCAGTACTTC.

The gene calls are TRBV9 and TRBJ1-5; D is ambiguous. In germline, CDR1 is SGDLS, CDR2 YYNGEE. V lost 0 bases and J lost 6, with 10 bases in between. This CDR3 has 14 amino acids. The CDR3 coding sequence is TGTGCCAGCAGCGTAGGAAGGCTCAGTCAGCCCCAGCATTTT. Residues: CASSVGRLSQPQHF. Complete variable domain (other parts from reference TRBV9 and TRBJ1-5): DSGVTQTPKHLITATGQRVTLRCSPRSGDLSVYWYQQSLDQGLQFLIQYYNGEERAKGNILERFSAQQFPDLHSELNLSSLELGDSALYFCASSVGRLSQPQHFGDGTRLSIL.

The rearrangement joins TRBV6-2 or TRBV6-3 to TRBJ1-5, with 8 bases fitting TRBD1. CDR3 length equals 14 residues. Germline trimming cut 6 bases from V and 2 bases from J; bases unmatched to any gene: 3. CDR1 is MNHEY, CDR2 SVGEGT, per germline. The CDR3: CASSQQGGNQPQHF. CDR3 in DNA: TGTGCCAGCAGCCAACAGGGGGGCAATCAGCCCCAGCATTTT.

This chain links TRBV27 with TRBJ2-1; D gene uncertain. The length of the CDR3 is 12 residues. CDR1 MNHEY and CDR2 SMNVEV come from the germline V gene (reference sequence). With 5 bases removed from V and 10 bases from J, the gap between germline ends came to 12 bases. The CDR3 spells CASSLPSREQFF. For the CDR3, the DNA is TGTGCCAGCAGTCTCCCCTCGCGAGAGCAGTTCTTC.

This clone was seen just once. The chain is built from TRBV4-3 and TRBJ2-1; 11 nucleotides agree with TRBD2. The CDR3 consists of 17 residues. The trim removed 1 base at V and 5 bases at J, leaving 7 bases unmatched. Germline CDR1 and CDR2: LGHNA and YSLEER. The CDR3 loop reads CASSQVTSGSFNNEQFF. DNA for the CDR3: TGCGCCAGCAGCCAAGTTACTAGCGGGAGTTTCAACAATGAGCAGTTCTTC.

V is TRBV25-1 and J is TRBJ1-2; D might be TRBD1 (6 bases). The length of the CDR3 is 13 residues. Germline V gene data show CDR1 as MGHDK and CDR2 as SYGVNS. The V end lost 5 bases, the J end lost 2 bases, and 9 bases lay between the germline ends. This CDR3 reads CASSSGQNYGYTF. CDR3 bases: TGTGCCAGCAGTTCCGGACAGAACTATGGCTACACCTTC.

This clone has just one count. The rearrangement links TRBV7-6 to TRBJ2-5; the D is unclear. The CDR3 sequence is 12 residues long. The V gene lost 4 bases and the J gene lost 1 base, with 4 bases spanning the gap. Germline V gene lookup returns CDR1 SGHVS and CDR2 FNYEAQ. CDR3 DNA: TGTGCCAGCAGCTACCCCCAAGAGACCCAGTACTTC. This codes for CASSYPQETQYF.

The chain couples TRBV19 to TRBJ1-1; D is undetermined. CDR1 is LNHDA, CDR2 SQIVND, per germline (reference sequence). V was shortened by 5 bases and J by 4 bases, with 8 bases between the two germline ends. There are 12 residues in the CDR3. CDR3 region: CASSLLSTEAFF. The CDR3 DNA is TGTGCCAGTAGTCTGCTTTCCACTGAAGCTTTCTTT.

This chain connects TRBV6-5 to TRBJ2-7, with 10 bases lining up with TRBD1. The germline V gene has CDR1 MNHEY and CDR2 SVGAGI. This CDR3 has 13 residues. J was trimmed by 3 bases and V by 10 bases; bases with no gene match: 6. CDR3 in amino acids: CATSRTGGYEQYF. CDR3 in DNA: TGTGCCACCTCCCGGACAGGGGGCTACGAGCAGTACTTC.

V usage is TRBV19 and J usage is TRBJ1-3; the D is unclear. Germline V CDR1 and CDR2: LNHDA, SQIVND (reference sequence). The CDR3 has 12 residues. V gave up 7 bases and J gave up 4 bases, with 8 bases separating them. The CDR3 DNA reads TGTGCCAGTAACTCGGGAGGAAACACCATATATTTT. This encodes CASNSGGNTIYF.

The rearrangement links TRBV29-1 to TRBJ2-3; D may be TRBD1 (6 bases). This CDR3 is built from 14 residues. Germline CDR1 SQVTM, CDR2 ANQGSEA. Deletions cut 3 bases from V and 0 bases from J, with 10 bases between. The CDR3 region is CSVDQGQSTDTQYF. The CDR3 nucleotides are TGCAGCGTTGATCAGGGGCAGAGCACAGATACGCAGTATTTT.

This sequence joins TRBV15 and TRBJ1-2; 7 bases are shared with TRBD1. After removal of 2 bases from V and 2 bases from J, the junction contained 8 bases not matched to a gene. Germline assignment: CDR1 LNHNV and CDR2 YYDKDF (reference sequence). This CDR3 comprises 16 residues. CDR3 protein: CATSRRDSAANYGYTF. Written as DNA, the CDR3 is TGTGCCACCAGCAGACGGGACAGTGCCGCAAACTATGGCTACACCTTC. The entire variable domain, with the rest obtained from reference TRBV15 and TRBJ1-2, is as follows: DAMVIQNPRYQVTQFGKPVTLSCSQTLNHNVMYWYQQKSSQAPKLLFHYYDKDFNNEADTPDNFQSRRPNTSFCFLDIRSPGLGDTAMYLCATSRRDSAANYGYTFGSGTRLTVV.

The chain combines TRBV4-1 with TRBJ2-5; 12 nucleotides line up with TRBD1. The CDR3 contains 15 residues. The ends lost 4 bases at V and 5 bases at J; junction bases unmatched: 5. The germline CDR1 and CDR2 sequences are MGHRA and YSYEKL. In DNA form, the CDR3 reads TGCGCCAGCAGCCCGGGACAGGGGGCTGACGAGACCCAGTACTTC. Translation gives CASSPGQGADETQYF.

This clone was recorded once. This chain links TRBV24-1 with TRBJ2-1; 10 nucleotides align to TRBD1. The CDR3 is 17 amino acids. The V gene end was trimmed by 4 bases and the J gene end by 2 bases; junction bases not matched to a gene: 7. Per the germline V gene, CDR1 is KGHDR and CDR2 is SFDVKD. CDR3: CATSEAGTGAPYNEQFF. In nucleotides, the CDR3 is TGTGCCACCAGTGAGGCCGGGACAGGGGCCCCCTACAATGAGCAGTTCTTC.

The gene calls are TRBV18 and TRBJ2-1; D might be TRBD2 (5 bases). There are 13 residues in the CDR3. The germline V and J ends were trimmed by 6 bases and 6 bases, with 12 bases remaining between them. Germline V CDR1 and CDR2: KGHSH, LQKENI. The CDR3 DNA reads as TGTGCCAGCTCCCCCAGAGAGGGCAATGAGCAGTTCTTC. Translating it yields CASSPREGNEQFF.

The rearrangement joins TRBV7-3 to TRBJ2-3; D tentatively reads TRBD1 or TRBD2 (5 bases each). The CDR3 is made up of 14 amino acids. Germline values: CDR1 SGHTA, CDR2 FQGTGA. Trimming shortened V by 5 bases and J by 0 bases, and 9 bases separated the two germline ends. The CDR3: CASSDRDSTDTQYF. The DNA of the CDR3 is TGTGCCAGCAGCGATCGGGACAGCACAGATACGCAGTATTTT.